This TCR beta chain was found in a study of T-cell memory formation after mild COVID-19. Study-level background: The two donors had largely donor-specific TCR clusters.

Study-level findings and limits: CD4+ contracting clones were mainly CM and EM; CD8+ ones, EMRA. That cross-reactive memory joined was suggested by some responding clones appearing in pre-infection memory.

Only a few counts were recorded for this clonotype. Its antigen is not identified. CDR1 DFQATT and CDR2 SNEGSKA come from the germline V gene (reference sequence). Trimming left V 2 bases short and J 3 bases short, with 11 bases between. The CDR3 is made up of 13 amino acids. TCRdb re-called the 5' RACE reads with MiXCR, one entry per CDR3 protein. The sample holds around 90,000 distinct CDR3 sequences, approximately 16% seen once. This TCR was sampled from a man aged 18 to 30 who had mild COVID-19 (a few samples of this study predate the infection). Cell type and time point are not known. Sequenced: PBMCs or a T cell subset sorted from them (not recorded which). V and J are TRBV20-1 and TRBJ2-7; D might be TRBD1 or TRBD2, each matching 5 bases. DNA for the CDR3: TGCAGTGCTAGAAGGACTGACAGCTACGAGCAGTACTTC. Translated: CSARRTDSYEQYF.